This TCR beta chain was captured in a study of CD8+CD57+ T cells in acquired aplastic anemia. Study-level background: The sorted CD4+ and CD8+ cells yielded an average around 3.2 ug of DNA. Regarding the study as a whole: CD8+ Simpson's diversity in patients was not significantly different from that in controls.

About this clonotype: Its antigen is still unknown.

Individuals selected for sequencing had exhibited CD8+CD57+ cell expansion on flow cytometry. The diagnosis in all patients was severe acquired aplastic anemia. Genomic DNA, the template, was used for profiling of the TCR beta VDJ and CDR3. One entry per CDR3 protein, called by TCRdb with MiXCR from the reads. In the table there are roughly 180,000 distinct CDR3 sequences, 45% to 60% of which are singletons. Germline V gives CDR1 LGHDT, CDR2 YNNKEL (reference sequence). Trimming pared 0 bases from V and 3 bases from J, leaving 14 bases between. This CDR3 comprises 16 residues. What was sequenced was sorted CD4+, CD8+, or CD8+CD57+ T cells (not recorded which) from PBMCs. V gene TRBV3-1 combines with J gene TRBJ2-5; D gene uncertain. This sequence originates from a human donor with aplastic anemia. The CDR3, as DNA: TGTGCCAGCAGCCAAGAGATAAACCCGCCGGAAGAGACCCAGTACTTC. Translated: CASSQEINPPEETQYF.